This T cell receptor (beta chain) was sequenced during a study of T-cell reconstitution after alpha-beta-depleted transplantation in children. V trimming: 6 bases; J trimming: 2 bases; junction bases outside the gene matches: 11. This CDR3 has 17 residues. This clonotype was recorded many times. Its antigen is unknown. General observations from the study: Counts and diversity of T cells one year after transplant came mostly from newly produced T cells. About two months after transplant, alpha-beta T cells reportedly came from several hundred expanded graft clones.

The TCRbeta library was prepared with unique molecular identifiers. TCRdb ran MiXCR on the PCR reads and lists one entry per CDR3 protein. The sample lists some 300,000 distinct CDR3 sequences; about 7.3% were seen once. The sequences come from peripheral blood, collected 360 days after TCRalphabeta/CD19-depleted stem cell transplant. The origin of this receptor is a female patient aged 2-9 years who had a stem cell transplant for Fanconi anemia, so the T cells may come from the graft donor. The rearrangement links TRBV12-3 or TRBV12-4 to TRBJ2-3; TRBD2 agrees at 10 bases. CDR3 sequence (DNA): TGTGCCAGCAGAAGAACCGGACTAGCGGACGACACAGATACGCAGTATTTT. Translating gives CASRRTGLADDTDTQYF.